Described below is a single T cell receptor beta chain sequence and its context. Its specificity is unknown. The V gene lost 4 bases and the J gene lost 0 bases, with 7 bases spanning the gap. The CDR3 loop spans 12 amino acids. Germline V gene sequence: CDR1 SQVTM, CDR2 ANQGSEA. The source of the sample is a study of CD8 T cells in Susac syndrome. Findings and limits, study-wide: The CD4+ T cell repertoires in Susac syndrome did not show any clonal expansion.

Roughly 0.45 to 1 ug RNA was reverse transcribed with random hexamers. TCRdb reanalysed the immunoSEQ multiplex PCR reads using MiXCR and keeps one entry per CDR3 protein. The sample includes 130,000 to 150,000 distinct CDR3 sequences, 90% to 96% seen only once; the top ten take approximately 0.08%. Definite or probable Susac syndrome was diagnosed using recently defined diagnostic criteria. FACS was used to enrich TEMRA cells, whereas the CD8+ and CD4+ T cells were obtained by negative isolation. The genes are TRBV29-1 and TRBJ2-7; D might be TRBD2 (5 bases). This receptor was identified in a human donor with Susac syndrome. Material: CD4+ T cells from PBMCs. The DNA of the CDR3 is TGCAGCGTTGGAGGGTACTCCTACGAGCAGTACTTC. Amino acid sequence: CSVGGYSYEQYF.